The 31 T cell receptor beta chains reported below all come from one sample, sequenced in a study of blood T cell repertoires in COVID-19. Produced via immunoSEQ multiplex PCR; TCRdb's table is partial and in-frame only. The sample has roughly 180,000 clones, roughly 79% seen once. The sample consisted of peripheral blood. The origin of the receptors is a woman aged 40 to 49 with COVID-19, enrolled during active disease.

The chain employs TRBV30 and TRBJ2-7; 7 positions agree with TRBD1. With 2 bases clipped from V and 5 bases from J, the junction kept 9 bases outside the gene matches. Germline V gene data show CDR1 as GTSNPN and CDR2 as SVGIG (reference sequence). The CDR3 is 14 amino acids. This CDR3 is CAWSKGQTYDEQYF. The CDR3, as DNA: TGTGCCTGGAGTAAGGGACAGACCTACGACGAGCAGTACTTC.

The CDR3 spells CAWSVGGLGGNQPQHF. DNA of the CDR3: TGTGCCTGGAGTGTAGGGGGCCTGGGGGGCAATCAGCCCCAGCATTTT. The J gene is TRBJ1-5, the V gene TRBV30; the match to TRBD1 covers 7 bases. The germline gives CDR1 GTSNPN, CDR2 SVGIG (reference sequence). The CDR3 is 16 amino acids. V shed 0 bases, J shed 2 bases, and the junction held 7 bases outside the gene matches.

The chain uses TRBV5-1 and TRBJ1-1; D gene ambiguous. The CDR3 spans 14 residues. CDR1 SGHRS and CDR2 YFSETQ come from the germline V gene. The V gene lost 2 bases and the J gene lost 2 bases, with 10 bases spanning the gap. The chain's CDR3 is CASSFEQINTEAFF. The CDR3 DNA is TGCGCCAGCAGCTTCGAACAAATAAACACTGAAGCTTTCTTT. The variable domain in full, with the rest retrieved from reference TRBV5-1 and TRBJ1-1, is KAGVTQTPRYLIKTRGQQVTLSCSPISGHRSVSWYQQTPGQGLQFLFEYFSETQRNKGNFPGRFSGRQFSNSRSEMNVSTLELGDSALYLCASSFEQINTEAFFGQGTRLTVV.

This sequence joins TRBV5-1 and TRBJ2-1, with a possible D match to TRBD2 (5 bases). The germline V gene has CDR1 SGHRS and CDR2 YFSETQ. The CDR3 is 14 amino acids. V lost 2 bases and J 2 bases, leaving 8 bases between the germline ends. The CDR3 protein is CASSFRDAYNEQFF. DNA for the CDR3: TGCGCCAGCAGCTTCCGGGATGCCTACAATGAGCAGTTCTTC.

The chain has TRBV20-1 and TRBJ2-5, with D maybe TRBD2 (5 bases). V lost 3 bases to trimming and J lost 1 base, with 15 bases between them. Germline V CDR1 and CDR2: DFQATT, SNEGSKA (reference sequence). The CDR3 runs to 15 residues. Written as DNA, the CDR3 is TGCAGTGCTAGTTTTCGTCGGGCGGGCCAAGAGACCCAGTACTTC. Translation: CSASFRRAGQETQYF.

The chain combines TRBV7-2 with TRBJ2-1; TRBD1 matches 8 bases. The V and J ends lost 0 bases and 4 bases, in that order; junction bases with no gene match: 14. Germline values: CDR1 SGHTA, CDR2 FQGNSA. The CDR3 extends over 19 amino acids. The chain's CDR3 is CASSLAERTGSFVYNEQFF. CDR3 DNA sequence: TGTGCCAGCAGCTTAGCGGAACGGACAGGGAGCTTCGTATACAATGAGCAGTTCTTC. The whole variable domain, remainder taken from reference TRBV7-2 and TRBJ2-1, is GAGVSQSPSNKVTEKGKDVELRCDPISGHTALYWYRQSLGQGLEFLIYFQGNSAPDKSGLPSDRFSAERTGGSVSTLTIQRTQQEDSAVYLCASSLAERTGSFVYNEQFFGPGTRLTVL.

This chain joins TRBV12-5 and TRBJ2-1; TRBD2 is a possible D gene (5 bases). CDR3 length: 18 amino acids. Trimming stripped 0 bases from V and 5 bases from J, with 20 bases between. CDR1 is LGHNT and CDR2 is FRNRAP in the germline V gene. Here the CDR3 reads CASGLVRITPLAHNEQFF. For the CDR3, the DNA is TGTGCTAGTGGTTTGGTACGCATAACCCCCCTAGCCCACAATGAGCAGTTCTTC.

The chain has TRBV7-3 and TRBJ2-1, with TRBD1 matching over 10 bases. Looked up from germline, CDR1 is SGHTA and CDR2 is FQGTGA. With V trimmed by 4 bases and J by 9 bases, 9 bases remained unmatched. The CDR3 is 15 residues long. This chain's CDR3 is CASSSTGQGLGEQFF. The CDR3 bases are TGTGCCAGCAGCTCGACGGGACAGGGGTTGGGTGAGCAGTTCTTC.

The chain employs TRBV19 and TRBJ1-5; D might be TRBD1 (5 bases). The V gene lost 1 base and the J gene lost 3 bases, with 7 bases spanning the gap. There are 14 residues in the CDR3. Per germline, CDR1 LNHDA and CDR2 SQIVND (reference sequence). The CDR3 coding sequence is TGTGCCAGTAGTATAGTAGGGGCCAATCAGCCCCAGCATTTT. It encodes CASSIVGANQPQHF.

This clone appeared a single time. This sequence joins TRBV5-4 and TRBJ2-5; no clear D gene. This CDR3 contains 13 residues. V was trimmed by 0 bases and J by 0 bases, leaving 3 bases between them. Germline loops: CDR1 SGHNT, CDR2 YYREEE (reference sequence). In DNA, the CDR3 is TGTGCCAGCAGCTTGGTTAACCAAGAGACCCAGTACTTC. This gives the protein CASSLVNQETQYF.

The chain recombines TRBV4-1 with TRBJ1-2; the match to TRBD1 covers 8 bases. Germline V gene data show CDR1 as MGHRA and CDR2 as YSYEKL. V was pared by 2 bases and J by 7 bases, with 9 bases of the junction left unmatched. This CDR3 is built from 15 residues. The CDR3 DNA reads as TGCGCCAGCAGCCAATTCCAGGGGGCAGGGGGTGGCTACACCTTC. Translating it yields CASSQFQGAGGGYTF.

V is TRBV30 and J is TRBJ1-1, with D unresolved. Trimming took 8 bases from V and 6 from J, leaving 13 bases between them. The CDR3 is made up of 11 amino acids. CDR1 is GTSNPN and CDR2 is SVGIG in the germline V gene (reference sequence). CDR3 loop: CALGGLAEAFF. CDR3 in DNA: TGTGCCCTCGGCGGCCTCGCTGAAGCTTTCTTT. Full variable domain (remainder filled in from reference TRBV30 and TRBJ1-1): SQTIHQWPATLVQPVGSPLSLECTVEGTSNPNLYWYRQAAGRGLQLLFYSVGIGQISSEVPQNLSASRPQDRQFILSSKKLLLSDSGFYLCALGGLAEAFFGQGTRLTVV.

This clone is a singleton in its sample. The V call is TRBV28, the J call TRBJ1-1, with 7 nucleotides matching TRBD1. Per the germline V gene, CDR1 is MDHEN and CDR2 is SYDVKM. V lost 10 bases, J lost 5 bases, and 10 bases stayed unmatched. This CDR3 is 13 amino acids long. The CDR3 DNA sequence: TGTGCCACCGACGGACAGGAGAAGACTGAAGCTTTCTTT. Protein product: CATDGQEKTEAFF.

This chain links TRBV7-9 with TRBJ2-2; the D gene is possibly TRBD2 (6 bases). The CDR3 contains 16 residues. Germline V lookup: CDR1 SEHNR, CDR2 FQNEAQ (reference sequence). With 0 bases removed from V and 4 bases from J, the gap between germline ends came to 12 bases. CDR3 coding DNA: TGTGCCAGCAGCTTAGCGGGTCGGGGACTCACCGGGGAGCTGTTTTTT. Translating gives CASSLAGRGLTGELFF.

Details on this clone: The identical CDR3 is also encoded by other nucleotide sequences in the sample. The chain uses TRBV30 and TRBJ1-1; D perhaps matches TRBD1 (5 bases). The CDR3 spans 13 residues. From germline, CDR1 is GTSNPN and CDR2 SVGIG (reference sequence). Trimming stripped 0 bases from V and 4 bases from J, with 9 bases between. The CDR3 loop reads CAWSVQGVTEAFF. DNA for the CDR3: TGTGCCTGGAGTGTTCAGGGTGTCACTGAAGCTTTCTTT.

The chain combines TRBV28 with TRBJ2-7; 12 bases are a match to TRBD2. Germline V gene lookup returns CDR1 MDHEN and CDR2 SYDVKM. V dropped 2 bases and J dropped 4; count of bases not matched to a gene: 6. The CDR3 consists of 16 residues. DNA for the CDR3: TGTGCCAGCAGTTTACTGACTAGCGGGAGTGTGTACGAGCAGTACTTC. Translated, it gives CASSLLTSGSVYEQYF.

This clone was seen only a few times. The V call is TRBV28, the J call TRBJ2-2; D is possibly TRBD1 (6 bases). The CDR3 consists of 14 residues. Germline V gives CDR1 MDHEN, CDR2 SYDVKM. The V gene lost 3 bases and the J gene lost 6 bases, with 11 bases spanning the gap. CDR3 DNA: TGTGCCAGCAGTTTCAGGGGTCGGGCCGGGGAGCTGTTTTTT. This gives the protein CASSFRGRAGELFF.

This clone was recorded only once. This chain uses TRBV19 with TRBJ2-1; tentatively, D is TRBD2 (6 bases). Germline V gene lookup returns CDR1 LNHDA and CDR2 SQIVND (reference sequence). The CDR3 is 16 amino acids. Trimming removed 0 bases at V and 2 bases at J, with 11 bases between. The CDR3 DNA follows: TGTGCCAGTAGTATAGATGGGGGGTCGGCCTACAATGAGCAGTTCTTC. It codes for CASSIDGGSAYNEQFF. The whole variable domain, filled in from reference TRBV19 and TRBJ2-1, reads DGGITQSPKYLFRKEGQNVTLSCEQNLNHDAMYWYRQDPGQGLRLIYYSQIVNDFQKGDIAEGYSVSREKKESFPLTVTSAQKNPTAFYLCASSIDGGSAYNEQFFGPGTRLTVL.

The J gene is TRBJ2-6, the V gene TRBV6-5; tentatively, D is TRBD2 (7 bases). This CDR3 region has 15 residues. Per germline, CDR1 MNHEY and CDR2 SVGAGI. V dropped 8 bases and J dropped 4 bases, with 15 bases sitting between them. The CDR3 DNA is TGTGCCAGCTGGGAGGGGGGGTCAGGGGCCAACGTCCTGACTTTC. It translates to CASWEGGSGANVLTF.

This rearrangement joins TRBV9 to TRBJ2-5; TRBD1 matches at 10 bases. CDR3 size: 16 residues. The germline V gene encodes CDR1 SGDLS and CDR2 YYNGEE. J was trimmed by 5 bases and V by 4 bases; bases with no gene match: 11. The CDR3, as DNA: TGTGCCAGCAGCACAACCGGGACAGGGGTTGGGGAGACCCAGTACTTC. It encodes CASSTTGTGVGETQYF. Based on the CDR3 plus reference TRBV9 and TRBJ2-5, the full variable domain is DSGVTQTPKHLITATGQRVTLRCSPRSGDLSVYWYQQSLDQGLQFLIQYYNGEERAKGNILERFSAQQFPDLHSELNLSSLELGDSALYFCASSTTGTGVGETQYFGPGTRLLVL.

This chain connects TRBV5-4 to TRBJ1-1; weak D call: TRBD1 (5 bases). Germline V gene data show CDR1 as SGHNT and CDR2 as YYREEE (reference sequence). The CDR3 covers 19 residues. V was cut by 3 bases and J by 0 bases, with 24 bases left in between. For the CDR3, the DNA is TGTGCCAGCAGCTCCTCGCTGCTTCCTTTGGCAGGGCTGAACACTGAAGCTTTCTTT. Protein product: CASSSSLLPLAGLNTEAFF.

The V gene is TRBV13, the J gene TRBJ1-6; D not resolved. The V end lost 0 bases, the J end lost 0 bases, and 9 bases lay between the germline ends. CDR3 length: 17 amino acids. The germline gives CDR1 PRHDT, CDR2 FYEKMQ (reference sequence). CDR3 region: CASSLGEGLSYNSPLHF. The CDR3 DNA is TGTGCCAGCAGCTTAGGGGAGGGTCTCTCCTATAATTCACCCCTCCACTTT.

This clone appeared a few times. The rearrangement uses TRBV7-9 and TRBJ1-4; perhaps TRBD1 as D (5 bases). The CDR3 consists of 15 residues. Trimming shortened V by 2 bases and J by 8 bases, and 15 bases separated the two germline ends. Germline assignment: CDR1 SEHNR and CDR2 FQNEAQ (reference sequence). The CDR3 reads CASSLFGGGSEKLFF. The CDR3 coding sequence is TGTGCCAGCAGCTTATTTGGGGGAGGAAGCGAAAAACTGTTTTTT.

CDR3 loop: CASINGVIGAETQYF. CDR3 nucleotide sequence: TGTGCCAGCATAAATGGGGTCATTGGGGCAGAGACCCAGTACTTC. The chain is built from TRBV7-9 and TRBJ2-5; D perhaps matches TRBD1 (5 bases). V lost 7 bases and J lost 4, with 19 bases in between. Per the germline V gene, CDR1 is SEHNR and CDR2 is FQNEAQ (reference sequence). The CDR3 contains 15 residues. Full variable domain (missing parts from reference TRBV7-9 and TRBJ2-5): DTGVSQNPRHKITKRGQNVTFRCDPISEHNRLYWYRQTLGQGPEFLTYFQNEAQLEKSRLLSDRFSAERPKGSFSTLEIQRTEQGDSAMYLCASINGVIGAETQYFGPGTRLLVL.

The chain carries TRBV9 and TRBJ2-1; 7 positions match TRBD2. This CDR3 region has 15 residues. CDR1 is SGDLS and CDR2 is YYNGEE in the germline V gene. V lost 7 bases and J lost 6; bases outside the gene matches: 13. The CDR3 DNA is TGTGCCAGCGCGGTTGGCGGGAGTGCGGGCAATGAGCAGTTCTTC. It yields the protein CASAVGGSAGNEQFF. The full variable domain, completed using reference TRBV9 and TRBJ2-1, is DSGVTQTPKHLITATGQRVTLRCSPRSGDLSVYWYQQSLDQGLQFLIQYYNGEERAKGNILERFSAQQFPDLHSELNLSSLELGDSALYFCASAVGGSAGNEQFFGPGTRLTVL.

The rearrangement joins TRBV5-1 to TRBJ2-3; 9 nucleotides match TRBD1. Germline trimming cut 4 bases from V and 0 bases from J; bases unmatched to any gene: 6. Germline-derived CDR1 and CDR2 are SGHRS and YFSETQ. CDR3 length equals 16 residues. The CDR3 sequence is CASSQGQGLSTDTQYF. CDR3 DNA: TGCGCCAGCAGCCAGGGACAGGGTTTAAGCACAGATACGCAGTATTTT.

This clone was seen a few times. This chain uses TRBV2 with TRBJ2-5; D is uncertain. Trimming took 5 bases from V and 3 from J, leaving 7 bases between them. Germline CDR1 reads SNHLY; CDR2 reads FYNNEI. The CDR3 spans 12 residues. CDR3 region: CASSPGEETQYF. The CDR3 DNA reads as TGTGCCAGCAGTCCCGGAGAAGAGACCCAGTACTTC.

The chain couples TRBV5-1 to TRBJ2-2; 11 nucleotides line up with TRBD2. There are 15 residues in the CDR3. Germline trimming cut 1 base from V and 5 bases from J; bases unmatched to any gene: 1. Germline lookup yields CDR1 SGHRS and CDR2 YFSETQ. This CDR3 reads CASSLLAGGTGELFF. For the CDR3, the DNA is TGCGCCAGCAGCTTGCTAGCGGGAGGAACCGGGGAGCTGTTTTTT.

The chain has TRBV7-2 and TRBJ1-3; D gene ambiguous. CDR1 is SGHTA and CDR2 is FQGNSA in the germline V gene. Trimming took off 5 bases at V and 4 bases at J, with 6 bases between the two ends. This CDR3 spans 12 amino acids. The CDR3 DNA reads as TGTGCCAGCAGCCTCCAGGGAAACACCATATATTTT. Protein product: CASSLQGNTIYF.

V is TRBV9 and J is TRBJ1-6, with D unclear. CDR1 SGDLS and CDR2 YYNGEE come from the germline V gene. This CDR3 comprises 14 residues. Trimming took off 0 bases at V and 8 bases at J, with 9 bases between the two ends. CDR3 in DNA: TGTGCCAGCAGCGTAGGAGACGGAGATTCACCCCTCCACTTT. Protein sequence: CASSVGDGDSPLHF.

The rearrangement joins TRBV19 to TRBJ2-6, with a possible D match to TRBD2 (5 bases). There are 17 residues in the CDR3. The V end was cut by 6 bases, the J end by 2 bases, with 17 bases between. Germline lookup yields CDR1 LNHDA and CDR2 SQIVND (reference sequence). CDR3 coding DNA: TGTGCCAGTAGAAATTTTTGGTTGGAGGCTGGGGCCAACGTCCTGACTTTC. Protein product: CASRNFWLEAGANVLTF.